Only a few counts were recorded for the clone carrying this T cell receptor beta chain. This entry comes from a study of CD8+CD57+ T cells in acquired aplastic anemia. The CDR3 contains 14 residues. The V gene end was trimmed by 1 base and the J gene end by 3 bases; junction bases not matched to a gene: 3. The germline CDR1 and CDR2 sequences are LNHNV and YYDKDF (reference sequence). Flow cytometry had shown expanded CD8+CD57+ cells in the patients chosen for sequencing. Genomic DNA, the template, was used for profiling of the TCR beta VDJ and CDR3. TCRdb re-analysed the reads in MiXCR, keeping a single row per CDR3 protein. The table records around 180,000 distinct CDR3 sequences, about 50% of them present only once.

Material for sequencing was sorted CD4+, CD8+, or CD8+CD57+ T cells (not recorded which) from PBMCs. The chain has TRBV15 and TRBJ2-7; TRBD2 aligns across 7 bases. This receptor was obtained from a human donor with aplastic anemia. CDR3 sequence: CATSRAGGDYEQYF. The CDR3 DNA follows: TGTGCCACCAGCAGAGCGGGGGGAGACTACGAGCAGTACTTC.